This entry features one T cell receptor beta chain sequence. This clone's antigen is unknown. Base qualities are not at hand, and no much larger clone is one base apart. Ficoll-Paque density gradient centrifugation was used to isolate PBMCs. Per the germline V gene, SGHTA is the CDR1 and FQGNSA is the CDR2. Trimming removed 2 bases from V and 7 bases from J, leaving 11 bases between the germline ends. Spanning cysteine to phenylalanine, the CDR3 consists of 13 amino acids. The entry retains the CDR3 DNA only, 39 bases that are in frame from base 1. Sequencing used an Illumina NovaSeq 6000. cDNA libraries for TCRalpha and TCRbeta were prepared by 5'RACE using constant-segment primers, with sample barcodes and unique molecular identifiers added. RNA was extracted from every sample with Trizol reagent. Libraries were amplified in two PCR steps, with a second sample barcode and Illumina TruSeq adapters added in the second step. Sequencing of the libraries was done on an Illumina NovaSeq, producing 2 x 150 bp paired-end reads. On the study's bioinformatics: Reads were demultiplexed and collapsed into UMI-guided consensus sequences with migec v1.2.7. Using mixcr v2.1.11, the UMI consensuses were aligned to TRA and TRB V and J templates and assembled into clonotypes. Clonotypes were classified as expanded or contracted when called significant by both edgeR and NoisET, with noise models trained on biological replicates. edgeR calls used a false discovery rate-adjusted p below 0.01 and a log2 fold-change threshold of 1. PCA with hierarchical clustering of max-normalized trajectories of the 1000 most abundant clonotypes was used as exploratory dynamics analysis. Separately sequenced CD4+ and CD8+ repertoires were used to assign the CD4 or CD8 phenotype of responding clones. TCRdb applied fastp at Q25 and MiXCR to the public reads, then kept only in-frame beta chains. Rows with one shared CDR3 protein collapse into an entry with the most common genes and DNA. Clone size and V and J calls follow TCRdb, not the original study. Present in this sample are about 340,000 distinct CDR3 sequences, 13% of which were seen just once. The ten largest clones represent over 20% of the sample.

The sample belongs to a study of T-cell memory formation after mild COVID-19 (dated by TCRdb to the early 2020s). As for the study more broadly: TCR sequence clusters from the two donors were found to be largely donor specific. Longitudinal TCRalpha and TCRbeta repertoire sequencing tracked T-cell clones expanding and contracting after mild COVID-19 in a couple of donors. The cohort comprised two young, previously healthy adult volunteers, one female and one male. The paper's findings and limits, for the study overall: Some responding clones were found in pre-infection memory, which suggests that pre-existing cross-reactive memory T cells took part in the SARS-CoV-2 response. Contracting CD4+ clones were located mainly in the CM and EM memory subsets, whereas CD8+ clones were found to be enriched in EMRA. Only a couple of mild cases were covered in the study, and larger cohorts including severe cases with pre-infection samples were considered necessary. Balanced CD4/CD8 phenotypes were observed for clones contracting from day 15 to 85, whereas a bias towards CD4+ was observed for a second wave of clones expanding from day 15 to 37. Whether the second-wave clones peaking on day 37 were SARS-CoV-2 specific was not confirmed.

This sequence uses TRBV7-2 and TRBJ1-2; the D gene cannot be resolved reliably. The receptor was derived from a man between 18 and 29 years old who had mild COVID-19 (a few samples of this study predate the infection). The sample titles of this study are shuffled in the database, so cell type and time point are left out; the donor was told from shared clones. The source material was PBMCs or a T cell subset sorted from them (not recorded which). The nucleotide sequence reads TGTGCCAGCAGCTTACACGCCTCTCCTGGCTACACCTTC. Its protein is CASSLHASPGYTF.